One and the same sample provided the 6 T cell receptor beta chains below, sequenced in a study of T cells in Graves' hyperthyroidism and ophthalmopathy. Amplification yielded TCR beta CDR3 regions, with RNA transcripts as the source. HTBI primers drove first-round RT-PCR of the TCR CDR3. Each CDR3 protein is one row after TCRdb ran MiXCR on the multiplex PCR reads. The data hold more than 350,000 distinct CDR3 sequences, with approximately 14% observed a single time. Sequences were obtained from blood. The receptors derive from a woman aged 25 to 39 with Graves' ophthalmopathy.

This clonotype came up many times. DNA for the CDR3: TGCGCCAGCAGCCAAGATCCGCCGGGGAGATATAATGAAAAACTGTTTTTT. Translating gives CASSQDPPGRYNEKLFF. This sequence joins TRBV4-1 and TRBJ1-4; unclear D gene. The CDR3 extends over 17 amino acids. CDR1 is MGHRA and CDR2 is YSYEKL in the germline V gene. Trimming removed 0 bases at V and 4 bases at J, with 15 bases between.

This clonotype was counted between two and nine times. The chain joins TRBV7-9 to TRBJ2-1; unclear D gene. Trimming took 5 bases from V and 6 from J, leaving 5 bases between them. The CDR3 is 11 residues long. Germline V gene data show CDR1 as SEHNR and CDR2 as FQNEAQ (reference sequence). DNA of the CDR3: TGTGCCAGCAGCCCCATCAATGAGCAGTTCTTC. Translation: CASSPINEQFF. Together with reference TRBV7-9 and TRBJ2-1, the CDR3 gives the full variable domain: DTGVSQNPRHKITKRGQNVTFRCDPISEHNRLYWYRQTLGQGPEFLTYFQNEAQLEKSRLLSDRFSAERPKGSFSTLEIQRTEQGDSAMYLCASSPINEQFFGPGTRLTVL.

This clonotype was counted at least ten times. The V and J genes are TRBV20-1 and TRBJ2-1, with 8 positions matching TRBD2. The V segment lost 4 bases and the J segment 9 bases; nucleotides outside the gene matches: 5. The V gene's germline CDR1 is DFQATT and CDR2 SNEGSKA (reference sequence). The CDR3 has 12 amino acids. DNA for the CDR3: TGCAGTGCTACGGGGGGGCCGGGTGAGCAGTTCTTC. Its protein is CSATGGPGEQFF.

The sample holds a few counts of this clonotype. The CDR3 nucleotides are TGCGCCAGCAGTGCAGGGAGGACCACAGATACGCAGTATTTT. Protein: CASSAGRTTDTQYF. The chain joins TRBV10-1 to TRBJ2-3, with D possibly being TRBD2 (6 bases). Germline assignment: CDR1 WNHNN and CDR2 SYGVQD (reference sequence). This CDR3 is built from 14 residues. Between the trimmed V and J ends, which lost 4 bases and 2 bases, there was a span of 10 bases.

In this sample, this clonotype turned up a few times. The chain uses TRBV28 and TRBJ2-5; TRBD1 matches 8 bases. The CDR3 consists of 16 residues. After removal of 1 base from V and 1 base from J, the junction contained 5 bases not matched to a gene. Germline CDR1 MDHEN, CDR2 SYDVKM. CDR3 sequence: CASSLFTGGRQETQYF. DNA of the CDR3: TGTGCCAGCAGTTTATTTACAGGGGGGCGCCAAGAGACCCAGTACTTC. The variable domain in full, with the rest retrieved from reference TRBV28 and TRBJ2-5, is DVKVTQSSRYLVKRTGEKVFLECVQDMDHENMFWYRQDPGLGLRLIYFSYDVKMKEKGDIPEGYSVSREKKERFSLILESASTNQTSMYLCASSLFTGGRQETQYFGPGTRLLVL.

This clonotype was seen repeatedly, ten times or more. The genes are TRBV6-4 and TRBJ2-3, with D possibly matching TRBD2 (5 bases). The CDR3 is 15 residues long. Germline CDR1 and CDR2: MRHNA and SNTAGT. V gave up 0 bases and J gave up 3 bases, with 10 bases separating them. The CDR3 DNA follows: TGTGCCAGCAGTGACTCGCCCCTAGCAACAGATACGCAGTATTTT. Encoded protein: CASSDSPLATDTQYF.